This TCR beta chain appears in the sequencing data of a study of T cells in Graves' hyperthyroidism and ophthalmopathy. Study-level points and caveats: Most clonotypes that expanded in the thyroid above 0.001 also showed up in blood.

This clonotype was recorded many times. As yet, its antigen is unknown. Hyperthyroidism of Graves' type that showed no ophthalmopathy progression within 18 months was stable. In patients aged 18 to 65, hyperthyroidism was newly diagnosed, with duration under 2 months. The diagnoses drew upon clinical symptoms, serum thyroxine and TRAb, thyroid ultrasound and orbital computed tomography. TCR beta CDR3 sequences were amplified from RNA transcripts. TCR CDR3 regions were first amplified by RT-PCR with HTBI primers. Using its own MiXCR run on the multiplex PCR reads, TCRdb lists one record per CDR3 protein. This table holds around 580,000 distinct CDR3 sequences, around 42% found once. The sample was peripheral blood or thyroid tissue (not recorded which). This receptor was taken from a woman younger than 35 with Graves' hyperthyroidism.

The CDR3, as DNA: TGTGCCAGTTCCCAGGGGACTCTGCATCAGCCCCAGCATTTT. It translates to CASSQGTLHQPQHF. The V gene is TRBV6-1, the J gene TRBJ1-5; D is possibly TRBD1 (6 bases). Germline V gene sequence: CDR1 MNHNS, CDR2 SASEGT. The CDR3 consists of 14 residues. V was clipped by 9 bases and J by 5 bases, with 17 bases between them.